This T cell receptor beta chain derives from a study of early T cells in non-severe SARS-CoV-2 infection. Overall study findings and caveats: Lookups in VDJdb leaned toward anti-spike CD8 responses and missed private and CD4 specificities.

Germline assignment: CDR1 MNHEY and CDR2 SVGEGT. This CDR3 has 14 amino acids. Losses at the gene ends were 2 bases for V and 4 bases for J; bases not matched to a gene: 2. Remarks on this clonotype: Its antigen is undetermined.

TCRdb independently ran MiXCR on the 5' RACE reads; one entry per CDR3 protein. The sample comprises roughly 90,000 distinct CDR3 sequences, roughly 14% of which are singletons, and 0.58% rests with the top ten. The V gene is TRBV6-2 or TRBV6-3, the J gene TRBJ1-2, with 9 bases that match TRBD1. The source is an adult who was a healthcare worker with PCR-confirmed SARS-CoV-2 infection or an uninfected control (not recorded which). Sequencing was performed on whole blood. Written as DNA, the CDR3 is TGTGCCAGCAGTTACGGGACAGGGTCCTATGGCTACACCTTC. Translation: CASSYGTGSYGYTF.